These 14 T cell receptor beta chains came from one sample sequenced in a study of T cells in women clearing cervical HPV infection. TCRdb's table, derived via immunoSEQ multiplex PCR, lists solely in-frame clones and lacks some. The table lists tens of thousands of clones. Sequenced sample: blood buffy coat. These receptors were obtained from a woman aged 18 to 69 with a cervical HPV16 infection that either progressed to CIN3+ or cleared (not recorded which).

As concerns this clone: The read stops 3 residues short of the end of the CDR3; the missing end is completed from the germline J gene. The rearrangement joins TRBV4-1 to TRBJ2-5; the match to TRBD1 covers 8 bases. After removal of 0 bases from V and 5 bases from J, the junction contained 8 bases not matched to a gene. The germline CDR1 and CDR2 sequences are MGHRA and YSYEKL. CDR3 length: 16 amino acids. The CDR3 here is CASSQDTTGVRETQYF. CDR3 DNA, as far as it was read: TGCGCCAGCAGCCAAGATACGACAGGGGTCAGGGAGACC.

Note on this clone: The observed sequence ends 3 residues before the CDR3 terminus, with the missing tail filled in from the germline J gene. The genes are TRBV10-1 and TRBJ1-2; D unclear. CDR1 WNHNN and CDR2 SYGVQD come from the germline V gene (reference sequence). Between the trimmed V and J ends, which lost 2 bases and 0 bases, there was a span of 4 bases. CDR3 length: 13 residues. Here the CDR3 reads CASSEAANYGYTF. The DNA read from the CDR3 is TGCGCCAGCAGTGAGGCAGCTAACTATGGC.

Considering frequency, this clone is medium-sized. Sequencing ends 3 residues short of the CDR3 end; the germline J gene provides the rest. The V call is TRBV5-1, the J call TRBJ1-2, with D possibly matching TRBD1 (6 bases). Germline CDR1 is SGHRS and CDR2 is YFSETQ. The CDR3 is made up of 15 amino acids. With 4 bases removed from V and 6 bases from J, the gap between germline ends came to 19 bases. The part of the CDR3 DNA that was read is TGCGCCAGCAGCCGAAACGGGGGGCCCAGCGATGGC. Translated: CASSRNGGPSDG. The full CDR3 reads CASSRNGGPSDGYTF. The complete variable domain, with remaining parts taken from reference TRBV5-1 and TRBJ1-2, reads KAGVTQTPRYLIKTRGQQVTLSCSPISGHRSVSWYQQTPGQGLQFLFEYFSETQRNKGNFPGRFSGRQFSNSRSEMNVSTLELGDSALYLCASSRNGGPSDGYTFGSGTRLTVV.

Worth noting for this clone: The read finishes 3 residues shy of the CDR3 end, and the germline J gene is used to complete it. The gene calls are TRBV20-1 and TRBJ2-1; maybe TRBD2 (8 bases). With 3 bases removed from V and 9 bases from J, the gap between germline ends came to 21 bases. CDR1 is DFQATT, CDR2 SNEGSKA, per germline (reference sequence). This CDR3 has 15 residues. Incomplete CDR3 DNA: TGCAGTGCTAGTAAGGGGGCGGGAGGTAAGACTGAG. It specifies CSASKGAGGKTE. The full CDR3 sequence reads CSASKGAGGKTEQFF.

Notes on this clone: The sequence runs out 3 residues before the end of the CDR3; the remainder is reconstructed from the germline J gene. The chain uses TRBV11-2 and TRBJ2-1; a weak D match, TRBD2 (5 bases). Germline CDR1 reads SGHAT; CDR2 reads FQNNGV. V was clipped by 5 bases and J by 0 bases, with 11 bases between them. This CDR3 is built from 15 residues. CDR3 in amino acids: CASSDQRSSYNEQFF. Incomplete CDR3 DNA: TGTGCCAGCAGCGACCAGCGGAGCTCCTACAATGAG.

As to this clone: The read ends 3 residues early relative to the CDR3; the germline J gene fills the gap. This chain joins TRBV4-1 and TRBJ1-2; possible D gene TRBD1, 5 bases. Trimming pared 8 bases from V and 1 base from J, leaving 11 bases between. This CDR3 has 13 amino acids. Per germline, CDR1 MGHRA and CDR2 YSYEKL. The sequenced part of the CDR3 DNA is TGCGCCAGCCGACGGGGGGATAACTATGGC. Encoded protein: CASRRGDNYG. The entire CDR3 sequence reads CASRRGDNYGYTF.

Worth noting for this clone: The read ends 3 residues shy of where the CDR3 ends; the end is completed using the germline J gene. The chain employs TRBV5-1 and TRBJ2-3; 11 nucleotides align to TRBD1. V shed 0 bases and J 7 bases; nucleotides not matched to a gene: 4. Germline-derived CDR1 and CDR2 are SGHRS and YFSETQ. The CDR3 runs 15 residues. The CDR3 loop reads CASSLGGTGGNTQYF. CDR3 bases read: TGCGCCAGCAGCTTGGGCGGGACAGGGGGTAATACG.

In the case of this clone: The read ends 3 residues early relative to the CDR3; the germline J gene fills the gap. This chain joins TRBV4-2 and TRBJ2-7, with TRBD2 matching over 10 bases. Germline CDR1 is LGHNA and CDR2 is YNFKEQ. The V segment lost 1 base and the J segment 0 bases; nucleotides outside the gene matches: 0. The CDR3 is 15 residues long. The CDR3 sequence: CASSQGLAGSYEQYF. Incomplete CDR3 DNA: TGTGCCAGCAGCCAAGGACTAGCGGGCTCCTACGAG.

Of note for this clone: The CDR3 end is not reached by the read, which stops 3 residues before it; the germline J gene fills it in. The V and J genes are TRBV30 and TRBJ1-1; 7 bases line up with TRBD1. Germline CDR1 and CDR2: GTSNPN and SVGIG (reference sequence). This CDR3 has 15 amino acids. Trimming took 1 base from V and 0 from J; bases not matched to a gene: 5. The sequenced CDR3 bases are TGTGCCTGGAGTGGTTGGGACAGAGTGAACACTGAA. Protein product: CAWSGWDRVNTE. The complete CDR3 reads CAWSGWDRVNTEAFF.

CDR3 DNA, as far as it was read: TGTGCCAGCAGCCGTCCAACGTCTAGCACAGATACC. Translation: CASSRPTSSTDT. The whole CDR3 reads CASSRPTSSTDTYTF. The chain combines TRBV7-9 with TRBJ1-2; D gene unclear. Sequencing ends 3 residues short of the CDR3 end; the germline J gene provides the rest. CDR1 is SEHNR and CDR2 is FQNEAQ in the germline V gene (reference sequence). CDR3 length: 15 amino acids. Combining the CDR3 with reference TRBV7-9 and TRBJ1-2 gives the whole variable domain DTGVSQNPRHKITKRGQNVTFRCDPISEHNRLYWYRQTLGQGPEFLTYFQNEAQLEKSRLLSDRFSAERPKGSFSTLEIQRTEQGDSAMYLCASSRPTSSTDTYTFGSGTRLTVV.

Turning to this clone: The read gets to within 3 residues of the CDR3 end, and the germline J gene fills in the rest. The V and J genes are TRBV7-9 and TRBJ1-2; 7 nucleotides agree with TRBD1. Germline V gene lookup returns CDR1 SEHNR and CDR2 FQNEAQ (reference sequence). This CDR3 contains 15 residues. The covered CDR3 bases are TGTGCCAGCAGCTTTACCTGGACAGGACCTACAGAC. This sequence encodes CASSFTWTGPTD. The entire CDR3 sequence reads CASSFTWTGPTDYTF.

Note on this clone: The read ends 3 residues shy of where the CDR3 ends; the end is completed using the germline J gene. The chain uses TRBV7-8 and TRBJ2-7; the match to TRBD1 covers 8 bases. This CDR3 region has 15 residues. The junction had 5 bases not matched to a gene; V was cut back by 4 bases and J by 0 bases. CDR1 and CDR2 from the germline V gene are SGHVS and FQNEAQ. The CDR3 sequence: CASSSSTGGSYEQYF. CDR3 bases read: TGTGCCAGCAGCTCCTCTACAGGGGGCTCCTACGAG.

To note about this clone: The CDR3 is cut off 3 residues early in the read; its end comes from the germline J gene. V usage is TRBV12-3 or TRBV12-4 and J usage is TRBJ2-5; D perhaps matches TRBD2 (7 bases). The CDR3 has 15 residues. V lost 0 bases, J lost 5 bases, and 13 bases lay in between. CDR3 DNA (partial): TGTGCCAGCAGTTTAGCGAAGGGGGGGCTGGAGACC. Its protein product is CASSLAKGGLET. The CDR3 in its entirety is CASSLAKGGLETQYF.

A note on this clone: The CDR3 is cut off 3 residues early in the read; its end comes from the germline J gene. The V gene is TRBV20-1, the J gene TRBJ2-7, with D perhaps TRBD2 (6 bases). CDR1 and CDR2 (germline): DFQATT, SNEGSKA (reference sequence). The germline V and J ends were trimmed by 1 base and 4 bases, with 17 bases remaining between them. The CDR3 runs to 15 residues. The part of the CDR3 DNA that was read is TGCAGTGCTAGAGGCGACGGGACTCCCGATTACGAG. This translates into CSARGDGTPDYE. The CDR3 reads in full as CSARGDGTPDYEQYF.